A single sample is the source of the 10 T cell receptor beta chains below, sequenced in a study of naive and memory T cell subsets. Two oligonucleotides, mixed equimolar, formed the beta constant-region primer covering TRBC1 and TRBC2. TCRdb ran MiXCR on the UMI-ligation and nested PCR reads and lists one entry per CDR3 protein. This sample yields about 80,000 distinct CDR3 sequences, of which roughly 13% are seen a single time; 0.7% to 0.95% belongs to the top ten. Sequences were obtained from central memory CD4+ T cells from blood. Receptor source: a human donor in good health.

The V call is TRBV27, the J call TRBJ2-4, with D tentatively TRBD1 (5 bases). V shed 6 bases and J shed 11 bases, with 14 bases lying between them. The CDR3 is 12 residues long. CDR1 is MNHEY and CDR2 is SMNVEV in the germline V gene (reference sequence). The CDR3, as DNA: TGTGCCAGCAGAGACAGACTGTCCCTTCAGTACTTC. Its protein product is CASRDRLSLQYF.

This clonotype appeared a few times. This chain joins TRBV29-1 and TRBJ1-2, with no clear D. Trimming took off 2 bases at V and 4 bases at J, with 8 bases between the two ends. The CDR3 has 12 residues. Germline CDR1 SQVTM, CDR2 ANQGSEA. CDR3 residues: CSVERQPYGYTF. The DNA for the CDR3 is TGCAGCGTTGAACGGCAGCCCTATGGCTACACCTTC. The full variable domain, rest sourced from reference TRBV29-1 and TRBJ1-2, is SAVISQKPSRDICQRGTSLTIQCQVDSQVTMMFWYRQQPGQSLTLIATANQGSEATYESGFVIDKFPISRPNLTFSTLTVSNMSPEDSSIYLCSVERQPYGYTFGSGTRLTVV.

The rearrangement links TRBV7-9 to TRBJ2-7; 11 positions agree with TRBD1. CDR3 length: 15 amino acids. V lost 3 bases to trimming and J lost 9 bases; unmatched junction nucleotides: 10. From germline, CDR1 is SEHNR and CDR2 FQNEAQ (reference sequence). The CDR3 DNA reads as TGTGCCAGCAGCTTTTTCGGGGACAGGGGGTCGGTGCAGTACTTC. It is translated as CASSFFGDRGSVQYF. The whole variable domain, remainder taken from reference TRBV7-9 and TRBJ2-7, is DTGVSQNPRHKITKRGQNVTFRCDPISEHNRLYWYRQTLGQGPEFLTYFQNEAQLEKSRLLSDRFSAERPKGSFSTLEIQRTEQGDSAMYLCASSFFGDRGSVQYFGPGTRLTVT.

This clonotype was observed a few times. The chain joins TRBV7-2 to TRBJ2-7; D is perhaps TRBD1 or TRBD2 (5 bases each). V lost 5 bases, J lost 2 bases, and 10 bases lay in between. Per the germline V gene, CDR1 is SGHTA and CDR2 is FQGNSA. There are 13 residues in the CDR3. CDR3: CASSVVGAYEQYF. CDR3 sequence (DNA): TGTGCCAGCAGCGTGGTGGGGGCCTACGAGCAGTACTTC. Drawing the rest from reference TRBV7-2 and TRBJ2-7, the complete variable domain is GAGVSQSPSNKVTEKGKDVELRCDPISGHTALYWYRQSLGQGLEFLIYFQGNSAPDKSGLPSDRFSAERTGGSVSTLTIQRTQQEDSAVYLCASSVVGAYEQYFGPGTRLTVT.

This clonotype occurred many times. This sequence joins TRBV6-6 and TRBJ1-5; TRBD1 might be the D (6 bases). The CDR3 is made up of 16 amino acids. Between the trimmed V and J ends, which lost 2 bases and 6 bases, there was a span of 17 bases. CDR1 and CDR2 from the germline V gene are MNHNY and SVGAGI (reference sequence). The CDR3 DNA reads as TGTGCCAGCAGTTACGGGGAAACTGGGGGCAGTCAGCCCCAGCATTTT. The encoded protein is CASSYGETGGSQPQHF.

Only a few counts were recorded for this clonotype. The gene calls are TRBV27 and TRBJ1-1, with a possible D match to TRBD1 (5 bases). CDR1 is MNHEY, CDR2 SMNVEV, per germline (reference sequence). V was shortened by 3 bases and J by 7 bases, with 12 bases between the two germline ends. The CDR3 is 13 residues long. Written as DNA, the CDR3 is TGTGCCAGCAGTTTCTTGGGGGTGGGTGAAGCTTTCTTT. The encoded protein is CASSFLGVGEAFF.

This chain links TRBV6-2 or TRBV6-3 with TRBJ2-1; the D is unclear. Germline V lookup: CDR1 MNHEY, CDR2 SVGEGT. V lost 6 bases and J 7 bases, leaving 16 bases between the germline ends. The CDR3 is 14 residues long. In nucleotides, the CDR3 is TGTGCCAGCAGGGGAAGGTGGGGTAGGAATGAGCAGTTCTTC. It codes for CASRGRWGRNEQFF.

The CDR3: CASSDYAGVTGELFF. Written as DNA, the CDR3 is TGTGCCAGCAGTGATTATGCGGGAGTCACCGGGGAGCTGTTTTTT. This chain joins TRBV6-4 and TRBJ2-2; 7 positions match TRBD2. V was pared by 3 bases and J by 4 bases, with 5 bases of the junction left unmatched. The CDR3 runs 15 residues. Germline CDR1 and CDR2: MRHNA and SNTAGT.

This clonotype has more than one count but fewer than ten. The V and J genes are TRBV5-1 and TRBJ1-2; no clear D. CDR3 size: 13 residues. The V end was cut by 1 base, the J end by 8 bases, with 12 bases between. Germline values: CDR1 SGHRS, CDR2 YFSETQ. In DNA form, the CDR3 reads TGCGCCAGCAGCTTGCAAGAAGCGGGCGGCTACACCTTC. It yields the protein CASSLQEAGGYTF.

This clonotype has a handful of counts. This sequence joins TRBV6-2 or TRBV6-3 and TRBJ1-5; TRBD1 might be the D (5 bases). The ends were cut back, 4 bases at V and 7 bases at J, with 8 bases in the middle. Germline V gene data show CDR1 as MNHEY and CDR2 as SVGEGT. This CDR3 contains 12 residues. The CDR3, as DNA: TGTGCCAGCAGTTTTGGGGGGCAGCCCCAGCATTTT. Its translation is CASSFGGQPQHF.